This entry features one T cell receptor beta chain sequence. Its antigen remains unidentified. This entry belongs to a study of beta chain features in type 1 diabetes. Study overall: Examination covered 100 million to 140 million sorted cells spanning all samples. The study, taken as a whole, reports: For patients, the naive, central memory and Treg TCRB repertoires appeared more alike than for healthy donors. TCRB CDR3s were moderately but significantly shorter in Type 1 diabetes patients in all four CD4+ subsets. PCR may have favored shorter templates equally in patients and controls.

Cell sorting via CD45RO/CCR7/CD25/CD127/CD95/CD27 was performed to obtain CD4+ naive, central memory, regulatory and stem cell-like memory cells. V was pared by 2 bases and J by 8 bases, with 8 bases of the junction left unmatched. The CDR3 extends over 14 amino acids. Germline V gene data show CDR1 as SGDLS and CDR2 as YYNGEE. The investigators reverse transcribed all of the isolated RNA, so they sequenced expressed TCRB transcripts. TCRdb keeps only in-frame clones here, not all; method: immunoSEQ multiplex PCR. The table lists almost 350,000 clones, about a tenth of them singletons. The clonotype originates from a man aged 30-40 years with type 1 diabetes. The chain has TRBV9 and TRBJ1-1, with 8 positions matching TRBD1. Input material: central memory CD4+ T cells from blood. CDR3 loop: CASSVTGEVWEAFF. In nucleotides, the CDR3 is TGTGCCAGCAGCGTGACAGGGGAGGTTTGGGAAGCTTTCTTT.